This T cell receptor (beta chain) is from a study of blood T cells in healthy people across ages. Study results and caveats: Per million T cells, TCR beta diversity dropped about linearly as age rose.

Comments on this clonotype: No antigen is known for it.

Staff drew approximately 9.1 milliliters of peripheral blood from each donor. Next came a second PCR, run for about 6 to 11 cycles, which used a sample-barcoded 5' primer along with a J-beta primer mix. TCRdb reprocessed the 5' RACE reads with MiXCR, giving one entry per CDR3 protein. Among approximately 800,000 distinct CDR3 sequences, around two thirds were seen once, and the ten largest hold about 27%. This sequence was found in a man younger than 45 in good health. Sequencing was done on a sample of blood.

The CDR3 DNA is TGTGCCAGCAGCTTAAGCGCGCGGTTAGATACGCAGTATTTT. Protein product: CASSLSARLDTQYF. The chain has TRBV13 and TRBJ2-3, with D unclear. V lost 2 bases to trimming and J lost 5 bases, with 11 bases between them. The CDR3 runs to 14 residues. The germline gives CDR1 PRHDT, CDR2 FYEKMQ (reference sequence).